This note documents a single T cell receptor (beta chain) sequence. Its antigen is not identified. This specimen belongs to a study of cytomegalovirus exposure and HLA in healthy donors. General study points: According to a subsequent analysis, TCR clusters identified in the first cohort showed a tendency to co-occur across the approximately 130 validation repertoires.

This CDR3 has 17 amino acids. The V end lost 5 bases, the J end lost 2 bases, and 22 bases lay between the germline ends. The germline V gene has CDR1 SGHRS and CDR2 YFSETQ. Data came from immunoSEQ multiplex PCR; TCRdb stores just in-frame clones and leaves some out. Of tens of thousands of clones in the sample, 96% were seen once. J is TRBJ2-5 and V is TRBV5-1, with D possibly matching TRBD2 (6 bases). The TCR sequence derives from a man between 18 and 29 years old in good health and CMV-seronegative. Source material: PBMCs. The CDR3 region is CASSLGAKLARQETQYF. The DNA for the CDR3 is TGCGCCAGCAGTCTTGGGGCAAAACTAGCTCGTCAAGAGACCCAGTACTTC. Full variable domain (rest looked up from reference TRBV5-1 and TRBJ2-5): KAGVTQTPRYLIKTRGQQVTLSCSPISGHRSVSWYQQTPGQGLQFLFEYFSETQRNKGNFPGRFSGRQFSNSRSEMNVSTLELGDSALYLCASSLGAKLARQETQYFGPGTRLLVL.